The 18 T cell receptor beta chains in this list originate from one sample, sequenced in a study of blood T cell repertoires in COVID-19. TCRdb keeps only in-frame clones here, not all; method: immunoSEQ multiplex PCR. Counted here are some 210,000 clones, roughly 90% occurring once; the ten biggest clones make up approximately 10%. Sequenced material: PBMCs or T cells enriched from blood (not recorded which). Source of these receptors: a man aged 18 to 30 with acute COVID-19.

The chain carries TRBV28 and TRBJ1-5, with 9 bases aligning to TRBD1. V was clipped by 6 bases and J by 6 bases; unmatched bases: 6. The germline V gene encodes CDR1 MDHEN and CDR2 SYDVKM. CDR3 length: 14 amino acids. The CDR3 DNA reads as TGTGCCAGCAGGATACAGGGGGCGCGTCAGCCCCAGCATTTT. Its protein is CASRIQGARQPQHF. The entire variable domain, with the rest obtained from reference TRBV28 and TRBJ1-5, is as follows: DVKVTQSSRYLVKRTGEKVFLECVQDMDHENMFWYRQDPGLGLRLIYFSYDVKMKEKGDIPEGYSVSREKKERFSLILESASTNQTSMYLCASRIQGARQPQHFGDGTRLSIL.

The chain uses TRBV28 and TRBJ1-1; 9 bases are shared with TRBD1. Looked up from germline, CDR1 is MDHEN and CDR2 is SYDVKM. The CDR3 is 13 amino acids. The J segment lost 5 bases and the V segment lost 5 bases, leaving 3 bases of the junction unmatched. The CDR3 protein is CASSPGTGTEAFF. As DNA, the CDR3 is TGTGCCAGCAGTCCCGGGACAGGGACTGAAGCTTTCTTT.

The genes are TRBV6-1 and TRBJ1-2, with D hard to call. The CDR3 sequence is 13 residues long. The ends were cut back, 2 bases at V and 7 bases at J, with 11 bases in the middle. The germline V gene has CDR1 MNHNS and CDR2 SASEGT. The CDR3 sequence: CASSEFRSGGYTF. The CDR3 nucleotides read TGTGCCAGCAGTGAATTCCGTTCGGGTGGCTACACCTTC.

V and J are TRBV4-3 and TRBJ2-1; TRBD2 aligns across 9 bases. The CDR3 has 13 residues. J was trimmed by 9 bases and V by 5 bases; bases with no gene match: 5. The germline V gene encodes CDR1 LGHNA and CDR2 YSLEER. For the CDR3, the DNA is TGCGCCAGCAGCGGGACTAGCTTGGGTGAGCAGTTCTTC. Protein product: CASSGTSLGEQFF.

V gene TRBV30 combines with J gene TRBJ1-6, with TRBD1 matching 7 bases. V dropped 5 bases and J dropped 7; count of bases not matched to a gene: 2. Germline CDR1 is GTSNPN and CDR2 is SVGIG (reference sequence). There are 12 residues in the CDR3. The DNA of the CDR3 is TGTGCCTGGGACAGGGTGAATTCACCCCTCCACTTT. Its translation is CAWDRVNSPLHF.

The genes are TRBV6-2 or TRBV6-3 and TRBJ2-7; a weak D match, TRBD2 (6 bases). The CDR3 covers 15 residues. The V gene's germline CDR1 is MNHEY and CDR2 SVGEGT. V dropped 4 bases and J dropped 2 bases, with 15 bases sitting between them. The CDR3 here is CASSLRAEGPYEQYF. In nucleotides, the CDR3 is TGTGCCAGCAGTTTGAGGGCGGAGGGCCCCTACGAGCAGTACTTC.

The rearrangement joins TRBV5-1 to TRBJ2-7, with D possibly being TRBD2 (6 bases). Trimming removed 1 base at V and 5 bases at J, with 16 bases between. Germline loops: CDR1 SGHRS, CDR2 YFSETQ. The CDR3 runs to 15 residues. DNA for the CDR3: TGCGCCAGCAGCTTGTACGGGGGAGGCCCCAACGAGCAGTACTTC. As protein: CASSLYGGGPNEQYF. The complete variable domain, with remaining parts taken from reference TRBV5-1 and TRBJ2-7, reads KAGVTQTPRYLIKTRGQQVTLSCSPISGHRSVSWYQQTPGQGLQFLFEYFSETQRNKGNFPGRFSGRQFSNSRSEMNVSTLELGDSALYLCASSLYGGGPNEQYFGPGTRLTVT.

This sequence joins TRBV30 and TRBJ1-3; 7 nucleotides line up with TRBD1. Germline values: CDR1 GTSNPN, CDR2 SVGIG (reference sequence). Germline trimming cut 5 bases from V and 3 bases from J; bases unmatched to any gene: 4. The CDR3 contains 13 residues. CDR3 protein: CAWATGVGNTIYF. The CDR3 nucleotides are TGTGCCTGGGCTACAGGGGTTGGAAACACCATATATTTT. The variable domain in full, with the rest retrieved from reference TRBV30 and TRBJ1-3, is SQTIHQWPATLVQPVGSPLSLECTVEGTSNPNLYWYRQAAGRGLQLLFYSVGIGQISSEVPQNLSASRPQDRQFILSSKKLLLSDSGFYLCAWATGVGNTIYFGEGSWLTVV.

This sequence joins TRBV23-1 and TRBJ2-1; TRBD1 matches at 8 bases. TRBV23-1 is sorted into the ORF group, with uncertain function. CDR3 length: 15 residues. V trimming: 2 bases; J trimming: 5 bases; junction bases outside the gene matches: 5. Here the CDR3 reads CASSQGRGLDNEQFF. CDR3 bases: TGCGCCAGCAGTCAAGGCAGGGGGCTTGACAATGAGCAGTTCTTC.

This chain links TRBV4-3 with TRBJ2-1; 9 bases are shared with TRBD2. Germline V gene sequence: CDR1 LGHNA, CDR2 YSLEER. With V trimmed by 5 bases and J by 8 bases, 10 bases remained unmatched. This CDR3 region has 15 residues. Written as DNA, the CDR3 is TGCGCCAGCAGCTTTTACCTAGCGGGATGGGATGAGCAGTTCTTC. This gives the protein CASSFYLAGWDEQFF.

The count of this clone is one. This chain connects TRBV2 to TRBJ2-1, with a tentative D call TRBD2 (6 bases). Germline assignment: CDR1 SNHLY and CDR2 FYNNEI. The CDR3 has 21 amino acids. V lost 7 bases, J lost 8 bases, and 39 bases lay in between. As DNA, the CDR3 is TGTGCCAGCACAGGGCCTAGCGACACTAATGTCGGATTCTACCCCGTCGATGAGCAGTTCTTC. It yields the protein CASTGPSDTNVGFYPVDEQFF.

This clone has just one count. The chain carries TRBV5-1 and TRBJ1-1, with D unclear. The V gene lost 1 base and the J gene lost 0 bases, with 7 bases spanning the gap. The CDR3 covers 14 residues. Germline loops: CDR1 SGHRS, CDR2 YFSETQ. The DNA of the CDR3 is TGCGCCAGCAGCTTGAACACCCTGAACACTGAAGCTTTCTTT. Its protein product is CASSLNTLNTEAFF.

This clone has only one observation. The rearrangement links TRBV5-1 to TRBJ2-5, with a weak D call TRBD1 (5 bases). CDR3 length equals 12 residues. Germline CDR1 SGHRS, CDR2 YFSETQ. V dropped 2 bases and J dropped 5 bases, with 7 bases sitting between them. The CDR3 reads CASSLGAETQYF. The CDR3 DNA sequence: TGCGCCAGCAGCTTAGGGGCGGAGACCCAGTACTTC.

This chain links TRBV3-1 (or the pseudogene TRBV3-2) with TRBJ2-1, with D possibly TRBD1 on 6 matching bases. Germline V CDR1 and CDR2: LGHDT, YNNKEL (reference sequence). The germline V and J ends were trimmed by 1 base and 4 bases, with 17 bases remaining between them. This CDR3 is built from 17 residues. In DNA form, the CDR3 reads TGTGCCAGCAGCCAAGGGGCTAGCCACCAGGGGTACAATGAGCAGTTCTTC. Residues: CASSQGASHQGYNEQFF.

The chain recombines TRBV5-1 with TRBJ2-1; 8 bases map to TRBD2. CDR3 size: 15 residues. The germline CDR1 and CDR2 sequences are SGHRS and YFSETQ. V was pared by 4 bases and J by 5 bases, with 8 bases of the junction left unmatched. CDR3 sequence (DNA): TGCGCCAGCAGCCTATCCGGGACTAGAAACAATGAGCAGTTCTTC. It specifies CASSLSGTRNNEQFF.

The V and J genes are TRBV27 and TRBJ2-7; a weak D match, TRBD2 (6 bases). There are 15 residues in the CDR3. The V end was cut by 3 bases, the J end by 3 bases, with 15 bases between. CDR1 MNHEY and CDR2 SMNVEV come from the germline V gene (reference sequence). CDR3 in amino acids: CASSFGREYNYEQYF. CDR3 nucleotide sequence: TGTGCCAGCAGTTTTGGCCGGGAGTACAACTACGAGCAGTACTTC.

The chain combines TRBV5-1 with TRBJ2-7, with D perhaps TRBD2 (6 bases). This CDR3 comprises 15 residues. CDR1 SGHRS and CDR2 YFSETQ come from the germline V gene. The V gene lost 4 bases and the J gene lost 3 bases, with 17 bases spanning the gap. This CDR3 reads CASSREPLPIYEQYF. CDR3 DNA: TGCGCCAGCAGCCGGGAGCCCCTGCCCATCTACGAGCAGTACTTC.

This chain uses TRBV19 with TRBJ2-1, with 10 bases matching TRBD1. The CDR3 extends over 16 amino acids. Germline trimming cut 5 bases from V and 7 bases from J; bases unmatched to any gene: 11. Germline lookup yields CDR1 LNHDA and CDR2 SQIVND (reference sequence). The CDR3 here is CASSSPGDRGSNEQFF. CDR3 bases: TGTGCCAGTAGTTCCCCCGGGGACAGGGGATCAAATGAGCAGTTCTTC.